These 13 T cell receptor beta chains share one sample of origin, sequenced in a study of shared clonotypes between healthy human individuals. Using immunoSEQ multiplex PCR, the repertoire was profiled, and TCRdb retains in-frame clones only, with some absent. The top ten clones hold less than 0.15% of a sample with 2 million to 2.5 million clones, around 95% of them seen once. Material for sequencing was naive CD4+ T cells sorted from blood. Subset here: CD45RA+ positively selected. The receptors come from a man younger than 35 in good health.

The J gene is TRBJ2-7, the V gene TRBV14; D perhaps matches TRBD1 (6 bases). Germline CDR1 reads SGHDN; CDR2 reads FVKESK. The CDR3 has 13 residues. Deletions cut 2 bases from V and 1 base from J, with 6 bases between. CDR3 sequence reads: CASSQTGSYEQYF. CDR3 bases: TGTGCCAGCAGCCAAACAGGGTCCTACGAGCAGTACTTC. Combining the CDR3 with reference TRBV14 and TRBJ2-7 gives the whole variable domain EAGVTQFPSHSVIEKGQTVTLRCDPISGHDNLYWYRRVMGKEIKFLLHFVKESKQDESGMPNNRFLAERTGGTYSTLKVQPAELEDSGVYFCASSQTGSYEQYFGPGTRLTVT.

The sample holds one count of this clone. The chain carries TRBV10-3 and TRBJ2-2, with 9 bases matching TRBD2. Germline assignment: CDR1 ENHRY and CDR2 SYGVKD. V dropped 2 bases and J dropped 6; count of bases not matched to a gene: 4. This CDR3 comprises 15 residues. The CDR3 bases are TGTGCCATCAGTGAGGCGGGGGGGCCCCCCGGGGAGCTGTTTTTT. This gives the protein CAISEAGGPPGELFF.

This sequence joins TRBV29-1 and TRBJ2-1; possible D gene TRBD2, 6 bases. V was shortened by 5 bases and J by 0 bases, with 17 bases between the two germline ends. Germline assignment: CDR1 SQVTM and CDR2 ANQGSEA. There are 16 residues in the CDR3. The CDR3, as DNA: TGCAGCGTTCGAAGGCGTAGCGGAAGCTCCTACAATGAGCAGTTCTTC. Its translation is CSVRRRSGSSYNEQFF.

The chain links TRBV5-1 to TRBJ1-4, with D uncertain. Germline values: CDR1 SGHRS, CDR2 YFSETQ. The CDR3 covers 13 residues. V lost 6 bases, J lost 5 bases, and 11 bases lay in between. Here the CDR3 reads CASTKGPNEKLFF. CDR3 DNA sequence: TGCGCCAGCACCAAGGGCCCCAATGAAAAACTGTTTTTT.

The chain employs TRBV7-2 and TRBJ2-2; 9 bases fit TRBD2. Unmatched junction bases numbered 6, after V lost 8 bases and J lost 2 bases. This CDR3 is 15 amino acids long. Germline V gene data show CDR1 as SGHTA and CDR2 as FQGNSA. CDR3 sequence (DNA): TGTGCCAGCCATGCGGGGGGGCAAAACACCGGGGAGCTGTTTTTT. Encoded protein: CASHAGGQNTGELFF. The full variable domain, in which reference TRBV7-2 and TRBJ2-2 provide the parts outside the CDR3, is GAGVSQSPSNKVTEKGKDVELRCDPISGHTALYWYRQSLGQGLEFLIYFQGNSAPDKSGLPSDRFSAERTGGSVSTLTIQRTQQEDSAVYLCASHAGGQNTGELFFGEGSRLTVL.

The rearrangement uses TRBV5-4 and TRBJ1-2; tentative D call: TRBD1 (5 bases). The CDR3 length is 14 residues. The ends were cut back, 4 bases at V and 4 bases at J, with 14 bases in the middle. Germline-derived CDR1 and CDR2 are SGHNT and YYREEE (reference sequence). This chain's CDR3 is CASSAAGATYGYTF. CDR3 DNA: TGTGCCAGCAGCGCGGCCGGGGCAACCTATGGCTACACCTTC.

CDR3 sequence: CASSHSSGRAYNEQFF. The CDR3 nucleotides are TGTGCCAGCAGCCACAGTAGCGGGAGGGCCTACAATGAGCAGTTCTTC. This sequence joins TRBV6-6 and TRBJ2-1; 11 bases map to TRBD2. V shed 6 bases and J 2 bases; nucleotides not matched to a gene: 6. CDR3 size: 16 residues. CDR1 and CDR2 from the germline V gene are MNHNY and SVGAGI (reference sequence).

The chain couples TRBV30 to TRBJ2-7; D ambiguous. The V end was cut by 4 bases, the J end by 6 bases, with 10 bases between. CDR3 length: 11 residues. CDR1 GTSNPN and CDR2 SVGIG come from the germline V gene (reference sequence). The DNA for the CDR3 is TGTGCCTGGACCGACCGCGCCGAGCAGTACTTC. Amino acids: CAWTDRAEQYF.

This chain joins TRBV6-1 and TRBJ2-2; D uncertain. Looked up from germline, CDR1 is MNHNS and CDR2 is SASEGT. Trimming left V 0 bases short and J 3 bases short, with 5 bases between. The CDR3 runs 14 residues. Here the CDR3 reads CASSEAWYTGELFF. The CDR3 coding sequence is TGTGCCAGCAGTGAAGCGTGGTACACCGGGGAGCTGTTTTTT.

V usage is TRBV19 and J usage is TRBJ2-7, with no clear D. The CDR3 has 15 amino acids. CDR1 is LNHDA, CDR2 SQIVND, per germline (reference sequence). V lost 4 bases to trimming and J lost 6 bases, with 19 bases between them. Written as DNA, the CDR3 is TGTGCCAGTAGTACCCTTCGCGGAGAGTCTTCCGAGCAGTACTTC. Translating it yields CASSTLRGESSEQYF.

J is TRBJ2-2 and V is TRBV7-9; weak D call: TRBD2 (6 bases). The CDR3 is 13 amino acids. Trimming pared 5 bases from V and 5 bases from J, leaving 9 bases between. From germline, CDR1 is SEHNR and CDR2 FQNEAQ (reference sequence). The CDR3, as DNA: TGTGCCAGCAGCGACCTAGCGACCGGGGAGCTGTTTTTT. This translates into CASSDLATGELFF. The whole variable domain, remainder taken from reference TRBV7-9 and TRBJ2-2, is DTGVSQNPRHKITKRGQNVTFRCDPISEHNRLYWYRQTLGQGPEFLTYFQNEAQLEKSRLLSDRFSAERPKGSFSTLEIQRTEQGDSAMYLCASSDLATGELFFGEGSRLTVL.

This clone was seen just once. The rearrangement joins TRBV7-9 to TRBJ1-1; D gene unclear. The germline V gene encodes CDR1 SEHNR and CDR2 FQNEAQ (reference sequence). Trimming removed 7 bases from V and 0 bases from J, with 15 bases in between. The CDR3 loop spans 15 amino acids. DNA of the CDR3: TGTGCCAGCATAAAGGGTGGCGGGATGAACACTGAAGCTTTCTTT. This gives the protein CASIKGGGMNTEAFF.

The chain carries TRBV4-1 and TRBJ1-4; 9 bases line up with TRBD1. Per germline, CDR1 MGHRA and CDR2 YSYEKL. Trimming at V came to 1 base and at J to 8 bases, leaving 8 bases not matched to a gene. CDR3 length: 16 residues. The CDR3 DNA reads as TGCGCCAGCAGCCAAGTCGGCGGGACAGGGACCGAAAAACTGTTTTTT. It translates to CASSQVGGTGTEKLFF.